This entry lists 10 T cell receptor beta chains sequenced from one sample in a study of blood T cell repertoires in COVID-19. Sequencing used immunoSEQ multiplex PCR; TCRdb keeps in-frame clones, though not all of them. The data show about 200,000 clones, 70% to 85% seen once. The sample was peripheral blood. Source of these receptors: a man between 50 and 59 years old who had recovered from COVID-19.

The count of this clone is one. This chain links TRBV7-3 with TRBJ2-3, with 8 bases matching TRBD1. Germline V gene sequence: CDR1 SGHTA, CDR2 FQGTGA. This CDR3 contains 13 residues. The V and J ends lost 8 bases and 2 bases, in that order; junction bases with no gene match: 3. The CDR3 reads CASSQGATDTQYF. DNA of the CDR3: TGTGCCAGCTCTCAGGGGGCCACAGATACGCAGTATTTT.

This sequence joins TRBV29-1 and TRBJ2-7; 7 positions agree with TRBD1. V lost 2 bases to trimming and J lost 1 base; unmatched junction nucleotides: 5. This CDR3 is 14 amino acids long. Germline CDR1 reads SQVTM; CDR2 reads ANQGSEA. CDR3 sequence (DNA): TGCAGCGTTGAAATTCCAGGGGGATCCTACGAGCAGTACTTC. Translating it yields CSVEIPGGSYEQYF.

The chain links TRBV5-5 to TRBJ2-7; perhaps TRBD1 as D (5 bases). Trimming removed 1 base at V and 3 bases at J, with 11 bases between. This CDR3 has 14 residues. Germline values: CDR1 SGHKS, CDR2 YYEKEE (reference sequence). CDR3 region: CASSLRPGRYEQYF. The CDR3 DNA follows: TGTGCCAGCAGCTTGAGGCCAGGGCGCTACGAGCAGTACTTC. Looking up the rest from reference TRBV5-5 and TRBJ2-7 gives the full variable domain: DAGVTQSPTHLIKTRGQQVTLRCSPISGHKSVSWYQQVLGQGPQFIFQYYEKEERGRGNFPDRFSARQFPNYSSELNVNALLLGDSALYLCASSLRPGRYEQYFGPGTRLTVT.

This clone counts as medium-sized. This chain joins TRBV6-6 and TRBJ2-2, with D possibly being TRBD2 (5 bases). Germline V gene data show CDR1 as MNHNY and CDR2 as SVGAGI (reference sequence). Trimming left V 2 bases short and J 6 bases short, with 16 bases between. The CDR3 runs 16 residues. The CDR3 here is CASSYLEGYGSGELFF. CDR3 sequence (DNA): TGTGCCAGCAGTTACCTTGAGGGTTACGGATCCGGGGAGCTGTTTTTT.

This rearrangement joins TRBV19 to TRBJ2-2; 10 positions agree with TRBD2. The CDR3 consists of 17 residues. V lost 5 bases and J lost 3; bases outside the gene matches: 9. CDR1 and CDR2 (germline): LNHDA, SQIVND (reference sequence). The CDR3, as DNA: TGTGCCAGTAGTCCGAACGTGCTAGCGGGAGACACCGGGGAGCTGTTTTTT. The encoded protein is CASSPNVLAGDTGELFF.

This clone was observed once. The rearrangement links TRBV30 to TRBJ1-1; D possibly corresponds to TRBD1 (5 bases). V was trimmed by 1 base and J by 4 bases, leaving 19 bases between them. Germline CDR1 GTSNPN, CDR2 SVGIG (reference sequence). The CDR3 is 16 amino acids. The CDR3 DNA reads as TGTGCCTGGAGTGACCCAACAGGACGCAGGTTCACTGAAGCTTTCTTT. Translation gives CAWSDPTGRRFTEAFF.

This clone was found a few times. Different DNA sequences within this sample yield the same CDR3. Written as DNA, the CDR3 is TGTGCCAGCAGCCCAGGACAGGGGATCAACTATGGCTACACCTTC. It yields the protein CASSPGQGINYGYTF. The chain uses TRBV5-6 and TRBJ1-2; 9 nucleotides match TRBD1. The V gene end was trimmed by 4 bases and the J gene end by 2 bases; junction bases not matched to a gene: 6. The CDR3 length is 15 residues. CDR1 and CDR2 from the germline V gene are SGHDT and YYEEEE.

This chain connects TRBV11-3 to TRBJ2-1; the D gene is possibly TRBD1 (6 bases). Germline CDR1 SGHNT, CDR2 YENEEA. Between the trimmed V and J ends, which lost 6 bases and 6 bases, there was a span of 9 bases. This CDR3 is built from 12 residues. CDR3 sequence (DNA): TGTGCCAGCAGGAAAGGGGGCAATGAGCAGTTCTTC. Translation gives CASRKGGNEQFF. The full variable domain, rest sourced from reference TRBV11-3 and TRBJ2-1, is EAGVVQSPRYKIIEKKQPVAFWCNPISGHNTLYWYLQNLGQGPELLIRYENEEAVDDSQLPKDRFSAERLKGVDSTLKIQPAELGDSAVYLCASRKGGNEQFFGPGTRLTVL.

This clone has a handful of counts. The J gene is TRBJ1-4, the V gene TRBV19; D not certain. Germline-derived CDR1 and CDR2 are LNHDA and SQIVND (reference sequence). This CDR3 has 13 amino acids. Trimming removed 3 bases at V and 4 bases at J, with 6 bases between. The CDR3 DNA reads TGTGCCAGTAGTATCCTCCTTAATGAAAAACTGTTTTTT. Translated: CASSILLNEKLFF.

This clone has just one count. The CDR3 DNA reads as TGTGCCAGTAGTACCAAAAGGACAGGGATTAACTATGGCTACACCTTC. It specifies CASSTKRTGINYGYTF. The V and J genes are TRBV19 and TRBJ1-2, with 8 nucleotides matching TRBD1. The CDR3 is made up of 16 amino acids. The germline V gene has CDR1 LNHDA and CDR2 SQIVND (reference sequence). V lost 4 bases, J lost 1 base, and 8 bases stayed unmatched.